A selection of T cell receptor beta chains follows, all from one sample in a study of cytomegalovirus exposure and HLA in healthy donors. Using immunoSEQ multiplex PCR, the repertoire was profiled, and TCRdb retains in-frame clones only, with some absent. The repertoire holds roughly 97,000 clones, with roughly a tenth as singletons. The material sequenced was PBMCs. The source is a man aged 40-50 years in good health and CMV-seropositive. CDR3s include the opening cysteine and the closing phenylalanine or tryptophan. D genes are given only for firm matches. Only some rows state a clone size, as once, few, many or a class for expanded clones.

V	J	D	size	CDR3	DNA
TRBV18	TRBJ2-7	TRBD1	.	CASSPTGTGYEQYF	TGTGCCAGCTCACCCACCGGGACAGGCTACGAGCAGTACTTC
TRBV30	TRBJ2-1	TRBD2	few	CACLLAASYNEQFF	TGTGCCTGCCTACTAGCGGCTTCCTACAATGAGCAGTTCTTC
TRBV7-6	TRBJ1-1	TRBD1	few	CASSLARDRGAFF	TGTGCCAGCAGCTTAGCTAGGGACAGGGGCGCTTTCTTT
TRBV29-1	TRBJ1-1	.	.	CSGSQGATEAFF	TGCAGCGGATCACAGGGAGCCACTGAAGCTTTCTTT
TRBV7-9	TRBJ2-1	.	.	CASTLRSESPNEQFF	TGTGCCAGCACCCTGAGAAGCGAGTCCCCCAATGAGCAGTTCTTC
TRBV5-6	TRBJ2-7	TRBD2	.	CASSWTSGSYEQYF	TGTGCCAGCAGCTGGACTAGCGGCTCCTACGAGCAGTACTTC
TRBV18	TRBJ1-1	.	few	CASSPSSNTEAFF	TGTGCCAGCTCACCCTCGTCGAACACTGAAGCTTTCTTT
TRBV2	TRBJ1-6	.	.	CASSPGRMDSPLHF	TGTGCCAGCAGCCCAGGAAGAATGGATTCACCCCTCCACTTT
TRBV7-3	TRBJ2-1	TRBD2	few	CASSPGLAGGNEQFF	TGTGCCAGCAGCCCGGGACTAGCGGGGGGAAATGAGCAGTTCTTC
TRBV29-1	TRBJ2-7	TRBD2	few	CSVEQSGLAGVRYF	TGCAGCGTTGAACAATCGGGACTAGCGGGAGTTCGGTACTTC
TRBV29-1	TRBJ2-7	TRBD1	few	CSVVTRDRDYEQYF	TGCAGCGTTGTGACCCGGGACAGGGACTACGAGCAGTACTTC
TRBV6-5	TRBJ2-7	TRBD1	few	CASSLTGAEQYF	TGTGCCAGCAGTCTCACAGGGGCCGAGCAGTACTTC
TRBV27	TRBJ1-1	.	many	CASSLQTGTEAFF	TGTGCCAGCAGTTTGCAAACAGGAACTGAAGCTTTCTTT
TRBV5-4	TRBJ1-2	.	.	CASSPSLADRGPGGYTF	TGTGCCAGCAGCCCGAGCTTAGCGGACCGCGGACCTGGGGGCTACACCTTC
TRBV9	TRBJ1-3	.	.	CASSPLGNEGSGNTIYF	TGTGCCAGCAGCCCGTTGGGGAATGAGGGCTCTGGAAACACCATATATTTT
TRBV6-5	TRBJ2-2	.	.	CASSYRPTRAGELFF	TGTGCCAGCAGTTATAGGCCAACCCGGGCCGGGGAGCTGTTTTTT
TRBV7-9	TRBJ2-2	.	.	CASSPIGELFF	TGTGCCAGCAGCCCTATCGGGGAGCTGTTTTTT
TRBV7-9	TRBJ2-7	.	few	CASSLNPQNPYEQYF	TGTGCCAGCAGCCTTAACCCTCAGAACCCCTACGAGCAGTACTTC
TRBV25-1	TRBJ2-3	.	.	CASHPPSSSPDTQYF	TGTGCCAGCCACCCCCCTAGCTCTTCCCCAGATACGCAGTATTTT
TRBV5-1	TRBJ2-5	.	few	CASSLGRGKETQYF	TGCGCCAGCAGCTTGGGGAGAGGGAAGGAGACCCAGTACTTC
TRBV13	TRBJ2-1	TRBD2	few	CASSGLAVDNEQFF	TGTGCCAGCAGCGGACTAGCGGTCGACAATGAGCAGTTCTTC
TRBV7-3	TRBJ2-3	TRBD2	.	CASSLELAGGTDTQYF	TGTGCCAGCAGCTTAGAGCTAGCGGGAGGGACAGATACGCAGTATTTT
TRBV29-1	TRBJ2-7	.	.	CSVVPAGSYEQYF	TGCAGCGTCGTGCCCGCGGGATCCTACGAGCAGTACTTC
TRBV6-5	TRBJ2-7	TRBD1	.	CASNKGQESYEQYF	TGTGCCAGCAATAAGGGACAGGAGTCCTACGAGCAGTACTTC
TRBV5-4	TRBJ1-3	TRBD1	few	CASSLASGGTGNTIYF	TGTGCCAGCAGCTTGGCCTCAGGGGGCACTGGAAACACCATATATTTT
TRBV7-2	TRBJ1-5	.	.	CASSSEGSFSQPQHF	TGTGCCAGCAGTTCAGAGGGAAGCTTCTCTCAGCCCCAGCATTTT
TRBV5-8	TRBJ1-4	.	few	CASSLIDIHSTNEKLFF	TGTGCCAGCAGCCTAATTGACATCCACTCAACTAATGAAAAACTGTTTTTT
TRBV5-1	TRBJ2-3	TRBD2	few	CASSLGTSGSSDTQYF	TGCGCCAGCAGCCTTGGGACTAGCGGGAGTTCTGATACGCAGTATTTT
TRBV9	TRBJ2-7	.	.	CASSVNGATYEQYF	TGTGCCAGCAGCGTAAATGGGGCTACCTACGAGCAGTACTTC
TRBV5-6	TRBJ2-1	TRBD1	.	CASSIRTGEDQFF	TGTGCCAGCAGTATTCGGACAGGGGAGGACCAGTTCTTC
TRBV6-1	TRBJ1-1	.	.	CASSYPGGNTEAFF	TGTGCCAGCAGTTATCCGGGGGGGAACACTGAAGCTTTCTTT
TRBV7-3	TRBJ2-3	.	few	CASSLVSGSTDTQYF	TGTGCCAGCAGCTTAGTAAGCGGTAGCACAGATACGCAGTATTTT
TRBV21-1	TRBJ1-5	.	.	CASSKEGVGALESQPQHF	TGTGCCAGCAGCAAAGAGGGGGTGGGCGCCTTAGAAAGTCAGCCCCAGCATTTT
TRBV6-1	TRBJ1-4	.	.	CASKDSRATNEKLFF	TGTGCCAGCAAGGACTCGCGAGCAACTAATGAAAAACTGTTTTTT
TRBV5-4	TRBJ2-5	TRBD2	.	CASNAGGTQETQYF	TGTGCCAGCAACGCGGGGGGGACCCAAGAGACCCAGTACTTC
TRBV27	TRBJ1-6	TRBD1	few	CASSSRGLANSPLHF	TGTGCCAGCAGTTCTAGGGGGCTTGCTAATTCACCCCTCCACTTT
TRBV19	TRBJ2-5	TRBD2	.	CASSNSGRSETQYF	TGTGCCAGTAGTAATAGCGGGAGGTCTGAGACCCAGTACTTC
TRBV7-2	TRBJ2-1	TRBD2	few	CASSLAREGREQFF	TGTGCCAGCAGCTTAGCGCGGGAGGGCCGAGAGCAGTTCTTC
TRBV5-1	TRBJ1-5	.	few	CASSLYSGAGQPQHF	TGCGCCAGCAGCTTGTATTCGGGTGCGGGACAGCCCCAGCATTTT
TRBV4-3	TRBJ2-5	TRBD2	.	CASSQDLTGTSGSNGETQYF	TGCGCCAGCAGCCAAGACCTTACCGGGACTAGCGGGAGTAATGGGGAGACCCAGTACTTC
TRBV29-1	TRBJ1-1	.	.	CSVGTSNTEAFF	TGCAGCGTGGGGACAAGCAACACTGAAGCTTTCTTT
TRBV5-1	TRBJ2-5	.	.	CASSLEPTGETQYF	TGCGCCAGCAGCTTGGAACCAACTGGAGAGACCCAGTACTTC
TRBV7-3	TRBJ2-7	TRBD1	few	CASSPAGGVGGEQYF	TGTGCCAGCAGCCCGGCAGGGGGCGTCGGAGGTGAGCAGTACTTC
TRBV10-3	TRBJ2-1	.	.	CAIGATPNEQFF	TGTGCCATCGGGGCCACTCCCAATGAGCAGTTCTTC
TRBV5-1	TRBJ1-4	TRBD1	few	CASSRETRQGDEKLFF	TGCGCCAGCAGCCGTGAGACGCGACAGGGAGATGAAAAACTGTTTTTT
TRBV6-6	TRBJ2-5	.	.	CASSKGLLKETQYF	TGTGCCAGCAGTAAGGGACTGCTAAAAGAGACCCAGTACTTC
TRBV9	TRBJ1-2	.	.	CASSVEASPGGHGYTF	TGTGCCAGCAGCGTAGAGGCCTCCCCGGGAGGTCATGGCTACACCTTC
TRBV5-5	TRBJ2-7	.	.	CASGGNSYEQYF	TGTGCCAGCGGGGGGAATTCCTACGAGCAGTACTTC
TRBV5-4	TRBJ2-1	TRBD1	few	CASSLTGGNEQFF	TGTGCCAGCAGCTTGACAGGGGGCAATGAGCAGTTCTTC
TRBV19	TRBJ2-7	.	.	CASATGGAYEQYF	TGTGCCAGTGCTACAGGGGGGGCCTACGAGCAGTACTTC
TRBV6-1	TRBJ2-1	.	few	CASSEVERSRSSYNEQFF	TGTGCCAGCAGTGAAGTTGAGCGGTCACGGAGCTCCTACAATGAGCAGTTCTTC
TRBV11-3	TRBJ2-3	.	.	CASSSLWGAETTDTQYF	TGTGCCAGCAGCTCCCTTTGGGGAGCGGAGACCACAGATACGCAGTATTTT
TRBV28	TRBJ1-2	.	few	CASSFFSIRLGGYGYTF	TGTGCCAGCAGTTTCTTCTCCATCAGGTTAGGGGGATATGGCTACACCTTC
TRBV10-3	TRBJ1-2	.	few	CAISDGAYYGYTF	TGTGCCATCAGTGATGGGGCGTACTATGGCTACACCTTC
TRBV7-2	TRBJ2-7	TRBD1	.	CASSLVGTGTPYEQYF	TGTGCCAGCAGCTTAGTAGGGACAGGGACTCCCTACGAGCAGTACTTC